The 28 T cell receptor beta chains below come from one sample, sequenced in a study of blood T cell repertoires in COVID-19. Here immunoSEQ multiplex PCR was the method, and the copy in TCRdb shows in-frame clones only, minus some. This table holds a few hundred thousand clones, about nine tenths found once. Sample: peripheral blood. These receptors were obtained from a man aged 25-45 years who had recovered from COVID-19.

The chain recombines TRBV4-2 with TRBJ1-1; 7 bases agree with TRBD1. Germline V CDR1 and CDR2: LGHNA, YNFKEQ. Germline trimming cut 2 bases from V and 1 base from J; bases unmatched to any gene: 7. This CDR3 has 16 amino acids. This CDR3 is CASSQPGGPANTEAFF. As DNA, the CDR3 is TGTGCCAGCAGCCAACCAGGGGGTCCGGCGAACACTGAAGCTTTCTTT.

About this clone: This likely came from a read error, as a far larger clone is one base away. The gene calls are TRBV11-2 and TRBJ1-2; the match to TRBD1 covers 7 bases. Germline V gene lookup returns CDR1 SGHAT and CDR2 FQNNGV. CDR3 size: 14 residues. Trimming at V came to 3 bases and at J to 0 bases, leaving 1 base not matched to a gene. The CDR3 bases are TGTGCCAGCAGCTTGACAGGGACTAACTATGGCTACACCTTC. Amino acids: CASSLTGTNYGYTF. Variable domain in full (rest from reference TRBV11-2 and TRBJ1-2): EAGVAQSPRYKIIEKRQSVAFWCNPISGHATLYWYQQILGQGPKLLIQFQNNGVVDDSQLPKDRFSAERLKGVDSTLKIQPAKLEDSAVYLCASSLTGTNYGYTFGSGTRLTVV.

The V and J genes are TRBV6-4 and TRBJ2-2; 7 bases are a match to TRBD1. There are 15 residues in the CDR3. Germline assignment: CDR1 MRHNA and CDR2 SNTAGT. The V segment lost 6 bases and the J segment 3 bases; nucleotides outside the gene matches: 7. CDR3 in DNA: TGTGCCAGCAGCATACAGGGGCCGCACACCGGGGAGCTGTTTTTT. This translates into CASSIQGPHTGELFF.

The CDR3 nucleotides read TGTGCCAGCAGCTATAGCGGGGGGGCAACCGGGGAGCTGTTTTTT. Translated, it gives CASSYSGGATGELFF. This chain connects TRBV7-8 to TRBJ2-2; 11 bases match TRBD2. This CDR3 comprises 15 residues. The ends lost 4 bases at V and 5 bases at J; junction bases unmatched: 3. CDR1 SGHVS and CDR2 FQNEAQ come from the germline V gene.

J is TRBJ1-2 and V is TRBV6-5; D uncertain. This CDR3 is 14 amino acids long. V was trimmed by 0 bases and J by 4 bases, leaving 9 bases between them. Germline V gene lookup returns CDR1 MNHEY and CDR2 SVGAGI. The CDR3 nucleotides are TGTGCCAGCAGTTACTCTGGGCAGGCCTATGGCTACACCTTC. The encoded protein is CASSYSGQAYGYTF.

This chain connects TRBV6-5 to TRBJ1-1; 10 bases fit TRBD1. The CDR3 covers 15 residues. Germline values: CDR1 MNHEY, CDR2 SVGAGI. V gave up 6 bases and J gave up 1 base; unmatched junction bases: 5. In nucleotides, the CDR3 is TGTGCCAGCAGAAAACGGGACAGGGGGAACACTGAAGCTTTCTTT. It yields the protein CASRKRDRGNTEAFF.

In DNA form, the CDR3 reads TGCGCCAGCAGTCCACAGGGATTCTCTGGAAACACCATATATTTT. It yields the protein CASSPQGFSGNTIYF. V usage is TRBV10-1 and J usage is TRBJ1-3; possibly TRBD1 for D (6 bases). The CDR3 is made up of 15 amino acids. CDR1 WNHNN and CDR2 SYGVQD come from the germline V gene (reference sequence). V dropped 5 bases and J dropped 0 bases, with 11 bases sitting between them.

The chain carries TRBV19 and TRBJ1-3; D not resolved. Trimming cost V 3 bases and J 4 bases, with 13 bases left between them. The V gene's germline CDR1 is LNHDA and CDR2 SQIVND (reference sequence). This CDR3 spans 15 amino acids. CDR3 nucleotides: TGTGCCAGTAGTATTGATTGGGCTCCGGGAAACACCATATATTTT. Its translation: CASSIDWAPGNTIYF.

Only a few counts were recorded for this clone. V is TRBV11-1 and J is TRBJ2-7; D possibly corresponds to TRBD2 (6 bases). Germline CDR1 is SGHAT and CDR2 is FQDESV (reference sequence). The V end lost 6 bases, the J end lost 7 bases, and 22 bases lay between the germline ends. The CDR3 loop spans 15 amino acids. Written as DNA, the CDR3 is TGTGCCAGCAGTCCTGGGGGGATCTTAAGCTCAGAGCAGTACTTC. It yields the protein CASSPGGILSSEQYF.

The genes are TRBV10-1 and TRBJ2-3; TRBD2 agrees at 9 bases. With 7 bases clipped from V and 4 bases from J, the junction kept 6 bases outside the gene matches. The CDR3 extends over 14 amino acids. The germline V gene encodes CDR1 WNHNN and CDR2 SYGVQD (reference sequence). The chain's CDR3 is CASKASGAPDTQYF. Here the CDR3 DNA reads TGCGCCAGCAAGGCTAGCGGGGCCCCAGATACGCAGTATTTT.

The CDR3 region has the DNA TGTGCCAGCTCCGGAGTATCGGGAGAAAAACTGTTTTTT. Translation: CASSGVSGEKLFF. The chain carries TRBV18 and TRBJ1-4; D uncertain. The CDR3 sequence is 13 residues long. CDR1 is KGHSH, CDR2 LQKENI, per germline. The V and J ends lost 6 bases and 8 bases respectively, with 13 bases between them. The whole variable domain, remainder taken from reference TRBV18 and TRBJ1-4, is NAGVMQNPRHLVRRRGQEARLRCSPMKGHSHVYWYRQLPEEGLKFMVYLQKENIIDESGMPKERFSAEFPKEGPSILRIQQVVRGDSAAYFCASSGVSGEKLFFGSGTQLSVL.

The chain joins TRBV5-4 to TRBJ2-1, with D perhaps matching TRBD2 (5 bases). The V gene's germline CDR1 is SGHNT and CDR2 YYREEE (reference sequence). The CDR3 is 16 amino acids. V lost 4 bases and J 0 bases, leaving 14 bases between the germline ends. The CDR3 protein is CASSRELVSSYNEQFF. The CDR3 DNA follows: TGTGCCAGCAGCCGAGAACTAGTTTCCTCCTACAATGAGCAGTTCTTC.

The V call is TRBV12-5, the J call TRBJ1-1, with D possibly being TRBD1 (5 bases). This CDR3 is 13 amino acids long. Germline V gene lookup returns CDR1 LGHNT and CDR2 FRNRAP. The germline V and J ends were trimmed by 4 bases and 6 bases, with 12 bases remaining between them. The CDR3 DNA reads TGTGCTAGTGGTTGGGCAGGGTTGCCTGAAGCTTTCTTT. It translates to CASGWAGLPEAFF.

The chain links TRBV30 to TRBJ2-3; TRBD2 is a possible D gene (6 bases). The CDR3 covers 17 residues. Trimming removed 5 bases from V and 4 bases from J, with 25 bases in between. Per the germline V gene, CDR1 is GTSNPN and CDR2 is SVGIG (reference sequence). CDR3 sequence reads: CAWSSKRGSSIPDTQYF. The DNA for the CDR3 is TGTGCCTGGTCTTCGAAACGGGGGTCTAGCATCCCAGATACGCAGTATTTT. The entire variable domain, with the rest obtained from reference TRBV30 and TRBJ2-3, is as follows: SQTIHQWPATLVQPVGSPLSLECTVEGTSNPNLYWYRQAAGRGLQLLFYSVGIGQISSEVPQNLSASRPQDRQFILSSKKLLLSDSGFYLCAWSSKRGSSIPDTQYFGPGTRLTVL.

The rearrangement joins TRBV5-1 to TRBJ1-1; 9 positions agree with TRBD1. The ends lost 4 bases at V and 4 bases at J; junction bases unmatched: 8. CDR1 and CDR2 from the germline V gene are SGHRS and YFSETQ. This CDR3 has 15 amino acids. This CDR3 is CASSLNPGQGTEAFF. Here the CDR3 DNA reads TGCGCCAGCAGCCTGAACCCGGGACAGGGCACTGAAGCTTTCTTT.

The chain joins TRBV5-1 to TRBJ1-2; D not certain. V lost 0 bases, J lost 8 bases, and 17 bases lay in between. This CDR3 region has 15 residues. The germline V gene has CDR1 SGHRS and CDR2 YFSETQ. CDR3 amino acids: CASSLETPLEDGYTF. Here the CDR3 DNA reads TGCGCCAGCAGCTTGGAAACCCCTTTGGAGGACGGCTACACCTTC. Variable domain in full (rest from reference TRBV5-1 and TRBJ1-2): KAGVTQTPRYLIKTRGQQVTLSCSPISGHRSVSWYQQTPGQGLQFLFEYFSETQRNKGNFPGRFSGRQFSNSRSEMNVSTLELGDSALYLCASSLETPLEDGYTFGSGTRLTVV.

This clone was observed a single time. The chain joins TRBV10-2 to TRBJ1-4, with 10 bases lining up with TRBD1. CDR3 length: 15 residues. Per the germline V gene, CDR1 is WSHSY and CDR2 is SAAADI. The trim removed 6 bases at V and 5 bases at J, leaving 6 bases unmatched. The CDR3 sequence is CASSWGQGKNEKLFF. CDR3 bases: TGCGCCAGCAGCTGGGGACAGGGGAAAAATGAAAAACTGTTTTTT.

This clone was detected once. This CDR3 reads CASSEDPNGDTQYF. The CDR3 region has the DNA TGTGCCAGCAGTGAAGACCCCAACGGGGATACGCAGTATTTT. The V gene is TRBV2, the J gene TRBJ2-3; D gene unclear. CDR1 and CDR2 from the germline V gene are SNHLY and FYNNEI. The CDR3 has 14 residues. Deletions cut 1 base from V and 6 bases from J, with 11 bases between.

The rearrangement uses TRBV7-9 and TRBJ1-3; D gene unclear. Germline V gives CDR1 SEHNR, CDR2 FQNEAQ (reference sequence). Trimming removed 0 bases from V and 3 bases from J, with 12 bases in between. The CDR3 is made up of 16 amino acids. The CDR3, as DNA: TGTGCCAGCAGCTTAGCCGGGATTTCCGGTGGAAACACCATATATTTT. Amino acid sequence: CASSLAGISGGNTIYF.

The table lists this clone with a few counts. V and J are TRBV7-6 and TRBJ1-2; 8 bases agree with TRBD1. Germline V lookup: CDR1 SGHVS, CDR2 FNYEAQ. The CDR3 spans 20 residues. The V and J ends lost 5 bases and 2 bases, in that order; junction bases with no gene match: 22. CDR3 nucleotide sequence: TGTGCCAGCAGCCCTAATCTCGGGACAGGTACCCTCTTTGGCAACTATGGCTACACCTTC. Residues: CASSPNLGTGTLFGNYGYTF.

This chain connects TRBV6-4 to TRBJ1-5, with D possibly matching TRBD1 (5 bases). The V gene's germline CDR1 is MRHNA and CDR2 SNTAGT. Trimming took off 6 bases at V and 9 bases at J, with 21 bases between the two ends. This CDR3 spans 15 amino acids. The CDR3 is CASRRDSTRGGPQHF. Written as DNA, the CDR3 is TGTGCCAGCAGACGTGACAGTACCCGCGGGGGGCCCCAGCATTTT.

The rearrangement joins TRBV28 to TRBJ1-4; the D gene is possibly TRBD1 (5 bases). The V gene lost 5 bases and the J gene lost 6 bases, with 13 bases spanning the gap. CDR1 and CDR2 (germline): MDHEN, SYDVKM. The CDR3 is 14 residues long. CDR3 nucleotide sequence: TGTGCCAGCAGTGCCTCGGGGGGAGATGAAAAACTGTTTTTT. Its protein product is CASSASGGDEKLFF.

As for this clone: Distinct nucleotide sequences in the sample also encode this CDR3. DNA of the CDR3: TGTGCCAGCAGTCTTAGCGGGGGTACCTACAATGAGCAGTTCTTC. Its translation: CASSLSGGTYNEQFF. V usage is TRBV7-2 and J usage is TRBJ2-1; 9 positions match TRBD2. Germline assignment: CDR1 SGHTA and CDR2 FQGNSA. The J segment lost 2 bases and the V segment lost 6 bases, leaving 5 bases of the junction unmatched. The CDR3 spans 15 residues.

The chain is built from TRBV10-2 and TRBJ1-6; the match to TRBD1 covers 7 bases. V dropped 2 bases and J dropped 7; count of bases not matched to a gene: 14. CDR3 length: 18 residues. Germline V gene lookup returns CDR1 WSHSY and CDR2 SAAADI. The CDR3 spells CASSEGTDILPRNSPLHF. The CDR3 nucleotides are TGCGCCAGCAGTGAGGGGACAGATATTTTGCCCCGGAATTCACCCCTCCACTTT.

This clone turned up a few times. The genes are TRBV6-5 and TRBJ1-2; TRBD1 matches 7 bases. Germline V gene sequence: CDR1 MNHEY, CDR2 SVGAGI. V shed 0 bases and J 8 bases; nucleotides not matched to a gene: 12. This CDR3 has 16 amino acids. CDR3 nucleotide sequence: TGTGCCAGCAGTTACTCGCGGACAGGTGGTTTAGTGGGCTACACCTTC. This translates into CASSYSRTGGLVGYTF.

The gene calls are TRBV27 and TRBJ2-7; TRBD1 might be the D (5 bases). V was trimmed by 5 bases and J by 3 bases, leaving 11 bases between them. Germline V gene data show CDR1 as MNHEY and CDR2 as SMNVEV (reference sequence). This CDR3 is built from 13 residues. CDR3 in amino acids: CASSLRESYEQYF. CDR3 bases: TGTGCCAGCAGTCTCAGGGAAAGCTACGAGCAGTACTTC.

This chain connects TRBV5-6 to TRBJ2-7; the match to TRBD2 covers 11 bases. Germline V gives CDR1 SGHDT, CDR2 YYEEEE. V lost 5 bases and J lost 2; bases outside the gene matches: 3. The CDR3 is 14 amino acids. The CDR3, as DNA: TGTGCCAGCAGGACTAGCGGGGTTACCTACGAGCAGTACTTC. Translated: CASRTSGVTYEQYF.

The rearrangement links TRBV27 to TRBJ1-1, with TRBD1 as a possible D gene (5 bases). From germline, CDR1 is MNHEY and CDR2 SMNVEV (reference sequence). Trimming cost V 1 base and J 5 bases, with 11 bases left between them. The CDR3 is made up of 14 amino acids. CDR3 in amino acids: CASSLLRGRTEAFF. The CDR3 DNA reads TGTGCCAGCAGTTTATTAAGGGGAAGGACTGAAGCTTTCTTT.